This TCR beta chain derives from a study of shared clonotypes between healthy human individuals. Study-level information: Plates per donor: three CD4 naive, three CD4 memory, two CD8 naive, one CD8 memory.

V shed 4 bases and J shed 5 bases, with 19 bases lying between them. Germline V gene sequence: CDR1 SGDLS, CDR2 YYNGEE. This CDR3 is built from 15 residues. CD45RO-negative, CCR7-selected cells formed the naive CD8 fraction, which excluded terminally differentiated effector memory CD45RA+ cells. The assay was carried out at the deep level. TCRdb keeps only in-frame clones here, not all; method: immunoSEQ multiplex PCR. The profile shows about 680,000 clones, under 95% of them singletons. What was sequenced was naive CD8+ T cells sorted from blood. This chain links TRBV9 with TRBJ2-7; D is perhaps TRBD1 (6 bases). This clonotype was sampled from a man aged 25 to 40 in good health. This CDR3 reads CASSPRDTRTDEQYF. CDR3 in DNA: TGTGCCAGCAGCCCCCGGGACACCCGGACGGACGAGCAGTACTTC. Complete variable domain (other parts from reference TRBV9 and TRBJ2-7): DSGVTQTPKHLITATGQRVTLRCSPRSGDLSVYWYQQSLDQGLQFLIQYYNGEERAKGNILERFSAQQFPDLHSELNLSSLELGDSALYFCASSPRDTRTDEQYFGPGTRLTVT.